This T cell receptor beta chain was recovered during a study of T cells after yellow fever vaccination. Study-wide context: SMART-Seq v4 Ultra Low Input served to prepare low-cell-number fractions.

Study-wide points: The CD4 and CD8 compartments had a small share of their clonotypes in common.

This clonotype has just a few counts. Antigen unknown. CDR1 is SGHRS, CDR2 YFSETQ, per germline. With 0 bases clipped from V and 1 base from J, the junction kept 10 bases outside the gene matches. The CDR3 covers 19 residues. TCR cDNA, made by 5'RACE template switching, carried an added universal primer site and UMIs. From the 5' RACE reads, TCRdb called clonotypes with MiXCR, one entry per CDR3 protein. The sample yields 340,000 or so distinct CDR3 sequences, 12% seen once. The chain links TRBV5-1 to TRBJ2-5, with 12 bases lining up with TRBD2. The TCR comes from a young man who received the YFV17D yellow fever vaccine. Sequences were derived from CD4+ T cells sorted from PBMCs, sampled 15 days after the yellow fever booster vaccination. The chain's CDR3 is CASSLAWTSGDTFQETQYF. DNA for the CDR3: TGCGCCAGCAGCTTGGCCTGGACTAGCGGGGACACCTTCCAAGAGACCCAGTACTTC.